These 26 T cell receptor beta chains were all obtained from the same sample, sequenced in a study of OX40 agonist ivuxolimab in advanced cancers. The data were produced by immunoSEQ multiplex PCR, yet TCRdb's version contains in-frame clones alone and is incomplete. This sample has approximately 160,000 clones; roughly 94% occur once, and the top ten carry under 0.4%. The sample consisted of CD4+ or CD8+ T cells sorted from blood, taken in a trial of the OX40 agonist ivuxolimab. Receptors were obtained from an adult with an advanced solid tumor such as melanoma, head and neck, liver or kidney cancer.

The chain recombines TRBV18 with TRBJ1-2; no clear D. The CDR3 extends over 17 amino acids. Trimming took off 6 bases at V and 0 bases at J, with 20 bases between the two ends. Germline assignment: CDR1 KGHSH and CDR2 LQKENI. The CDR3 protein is CASSPSQQKMTNYGYTF. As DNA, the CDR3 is TGTGCCAGCTCCCCAAGCCAGCAGAAGATGACTAACTATGGCTACACCTTC.

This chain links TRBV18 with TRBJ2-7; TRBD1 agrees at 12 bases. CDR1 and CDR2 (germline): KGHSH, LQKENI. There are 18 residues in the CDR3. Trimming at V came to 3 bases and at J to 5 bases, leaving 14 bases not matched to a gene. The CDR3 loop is CASSPKAPGQGALNEQYF. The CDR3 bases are TGTGCCAGCTCACCTAAAGCCCCGGGACAGGGGGCGCTCAACGAGCAGTACTTC. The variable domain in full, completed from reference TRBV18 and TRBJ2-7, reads NAGVMQNPRHLVRRRGQEARLRCSPMKGHSHVYWYRQLPEEGLKFMVYLQKENIIDESGMPKERFSAEFPKEGPSILRIQQVVRGDSAAYFCASSPKAPGQGALNEQYFGPGTRLTVT.

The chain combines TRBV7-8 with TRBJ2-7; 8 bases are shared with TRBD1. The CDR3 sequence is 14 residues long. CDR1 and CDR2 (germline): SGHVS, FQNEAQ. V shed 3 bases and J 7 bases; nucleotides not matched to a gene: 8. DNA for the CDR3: TGTGCCAGCAGCTTGACAGGGGAAACGAGAGAGCAGTACTTC. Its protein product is CASSLTGETREQYF.

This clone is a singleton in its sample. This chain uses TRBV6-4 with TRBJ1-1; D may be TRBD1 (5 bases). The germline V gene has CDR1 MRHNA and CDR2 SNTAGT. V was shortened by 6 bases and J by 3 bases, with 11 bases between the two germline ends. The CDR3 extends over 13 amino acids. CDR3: CASSRDGDTEAFF. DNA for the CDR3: TGTGCCAGCAGCCGGGACGGAGACACTGAAGCTTTCTTT.

The DNA of the CDR3 is TGTGCCAGCAGCTTGGGGGGGAGGACTCACACAGATACGCAGTATTTT. It yields the protein CASSLGGRTHTDTQYF. The chain has TRBV5-4 and TRBJ2-3, with a tentative D call TRBD2 (6 bases). Germline V gene sequence: CDR1 SGHNT, CDR2 YYREEE (reference sequence). Trimming took 0 bases from V and 2 from J, leaving 13 bases between them. The CDR3 contains 16 residues.

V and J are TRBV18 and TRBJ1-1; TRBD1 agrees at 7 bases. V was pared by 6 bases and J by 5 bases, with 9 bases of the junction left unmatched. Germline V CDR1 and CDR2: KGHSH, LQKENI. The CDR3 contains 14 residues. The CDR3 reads CASSLQDRETEAFF. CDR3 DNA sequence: TGTGCCAGCTCCCTCCAAGACAGGGAAACTGAAGCTTTCTTT.

The DNA for the CDR3 is TGTGCCAGCAGTTTTCACAGCCCAACTGGGGCCAACGTCCTGACTTTC. Encoded protein: CASSFHSPTGANVLTF. The V call is TRBV28, the J call TRBJ2-6; D remains ambiguous. The V gene's germline CDR1 is MDHEN and CDR2 SYDVKM. This CDR3 contains 16 residues. Trimming took 3 bases from V and 2 from J, leaving 11 bases between them.

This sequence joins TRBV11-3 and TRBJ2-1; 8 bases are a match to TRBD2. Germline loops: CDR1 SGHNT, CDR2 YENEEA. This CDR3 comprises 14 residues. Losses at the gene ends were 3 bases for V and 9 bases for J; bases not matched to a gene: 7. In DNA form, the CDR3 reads TGTGCCAGCAGCTTGGGACTAGATTCTGGTGAGCAGTTCTTC. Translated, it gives CASSLGLDSGEQFF.

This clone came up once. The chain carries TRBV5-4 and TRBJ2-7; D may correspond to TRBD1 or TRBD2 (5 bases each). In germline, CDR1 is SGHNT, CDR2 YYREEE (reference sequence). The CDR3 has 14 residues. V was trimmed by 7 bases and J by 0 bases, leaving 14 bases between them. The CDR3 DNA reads TGTGCCAGCTACGGGACGGACGGCTCCTACGAGCAGTACTTC. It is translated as CASYGTDGSYEQYF.

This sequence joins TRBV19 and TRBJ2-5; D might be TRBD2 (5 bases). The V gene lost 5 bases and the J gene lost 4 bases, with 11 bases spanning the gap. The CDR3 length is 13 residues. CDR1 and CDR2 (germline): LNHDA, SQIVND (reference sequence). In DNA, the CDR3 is TGTGCCAGTAGTCGGGGAGCGGCAGAGACCCAGTACTTC. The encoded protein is CASSRGAAETQYF.

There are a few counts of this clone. This CDR3 is CASSPGYGGQRAADTQYF. The CDR3 DNA is TGTGCCAGCAGCCCAGGGTACGGCGGACAGAGAGCGGCAGATACGCAGTATTTT. The genes are TRBV11-3 and TRBJ2-3, with D possibly matching TRBD1 (6 bases). Trimming pared 5 bases from V and 4 bases from J, leaving 25 bases between. CDR3 length equals 18 residues. Germline-derived CDR1 and CDR2 are SGHNT and YENEEA.

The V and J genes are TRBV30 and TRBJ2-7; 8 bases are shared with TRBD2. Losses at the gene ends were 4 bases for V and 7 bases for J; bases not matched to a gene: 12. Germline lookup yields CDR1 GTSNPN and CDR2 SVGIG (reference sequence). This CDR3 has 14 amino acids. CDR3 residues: CAWNPGRGWKEQYF. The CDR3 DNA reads TGTGCCTGGAACCCCGGGAGGGGTTGGAAAGAGCAGTACTTC.

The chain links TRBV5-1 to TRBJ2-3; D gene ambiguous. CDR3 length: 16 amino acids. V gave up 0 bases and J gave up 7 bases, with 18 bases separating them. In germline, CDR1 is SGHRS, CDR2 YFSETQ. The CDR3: CASSLAFELERYTQYF. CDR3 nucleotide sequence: TGCGCCAGCAGCTTGGCTTTTGAGCTAGAGCGTTATACGCAGTATTTT. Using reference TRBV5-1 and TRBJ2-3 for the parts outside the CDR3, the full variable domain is KAGVTQTPRYLIKTRGQQVTLSCSPISGHRSVSWYQQTPGQGLQFLFEYFSETQRNKGNFPGRFSGRQFSNSRSEMNVSTLELGDSALYLCASSLAFELERYTQYFGPGTRLTVL.

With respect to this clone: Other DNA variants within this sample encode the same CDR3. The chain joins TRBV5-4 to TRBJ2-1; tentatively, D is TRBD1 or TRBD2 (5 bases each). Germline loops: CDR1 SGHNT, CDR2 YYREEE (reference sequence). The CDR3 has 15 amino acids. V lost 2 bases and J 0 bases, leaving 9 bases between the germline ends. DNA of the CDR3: TGTGCCAGCAGCTTAGCAGGGAGCTCCTACAATGAGCAGTTCTTC. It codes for CASSLAGSSYNEQFF.

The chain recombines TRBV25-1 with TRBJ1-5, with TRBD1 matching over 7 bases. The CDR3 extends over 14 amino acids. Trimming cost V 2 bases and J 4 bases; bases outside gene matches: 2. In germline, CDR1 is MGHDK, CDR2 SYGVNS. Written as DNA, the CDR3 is TGTGCCAGCAGTGAACCAGGGGGGAATCAGCCCCAGCATTTT. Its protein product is CASSEPGGNQPQHF. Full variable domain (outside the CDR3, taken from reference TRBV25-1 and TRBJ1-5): EADIYQTPRYLVIGTGKKITLECSQTMGHDKMYWYQQDPGMELHLIHYSYGVNSTEKGDLSSESTVSRIRTEHFPLTLESARPSHTSQYLCASSEPGGNQPQHFGDGTRLSIL.

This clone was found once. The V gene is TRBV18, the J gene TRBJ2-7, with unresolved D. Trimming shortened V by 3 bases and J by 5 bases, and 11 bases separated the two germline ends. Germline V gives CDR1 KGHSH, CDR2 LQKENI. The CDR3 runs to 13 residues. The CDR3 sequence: CASSPIGRHEQYF. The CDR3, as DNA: TGTGCCAGCTCACCGATTGGTAGGCACGAGCAGTACTTC.

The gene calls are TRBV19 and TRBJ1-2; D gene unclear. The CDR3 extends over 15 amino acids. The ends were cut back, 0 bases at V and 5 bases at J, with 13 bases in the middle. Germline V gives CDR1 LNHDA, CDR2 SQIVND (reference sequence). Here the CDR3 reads CASSIDLSEYYGYTF. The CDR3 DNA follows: TGTGCCAGTAGTATAGATCTTAGCGAATATTATGGCTACACCTTC.

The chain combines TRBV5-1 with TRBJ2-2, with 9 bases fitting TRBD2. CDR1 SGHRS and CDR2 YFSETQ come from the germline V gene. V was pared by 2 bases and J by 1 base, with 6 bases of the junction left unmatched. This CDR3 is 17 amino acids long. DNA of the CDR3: TGCGCCAGCAGCTTACGAGCGGGAGGAGGGAACACCGGGGAGCTGTTTTTT. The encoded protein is CASSLRAGGGNTGELFF.

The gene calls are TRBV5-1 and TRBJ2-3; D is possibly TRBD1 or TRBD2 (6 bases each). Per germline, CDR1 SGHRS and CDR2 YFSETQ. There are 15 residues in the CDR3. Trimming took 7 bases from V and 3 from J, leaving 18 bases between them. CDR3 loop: CASRAVGGPTDTQYF. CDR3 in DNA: TGCGCCAGCCGAGCGGTGGGGGGCCCGACAGATACGCAGTATTTT.

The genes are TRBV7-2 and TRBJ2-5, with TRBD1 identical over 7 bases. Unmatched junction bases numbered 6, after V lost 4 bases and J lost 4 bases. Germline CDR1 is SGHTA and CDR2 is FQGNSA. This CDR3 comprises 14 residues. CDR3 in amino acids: CASSSRDSRETQYF. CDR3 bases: TGTGCCAGCAGCTCCCGGGACAGCCGAGAGACCCAGTACTTC.

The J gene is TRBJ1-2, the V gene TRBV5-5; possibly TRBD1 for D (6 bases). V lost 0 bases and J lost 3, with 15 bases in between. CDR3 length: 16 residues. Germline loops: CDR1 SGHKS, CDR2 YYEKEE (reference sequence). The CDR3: CASSLAFGGTDYGYTF. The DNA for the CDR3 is TGTGCCAGCAGCTTGGCCTTCGGGGGCACGGACTATGGCTACACCTTC.

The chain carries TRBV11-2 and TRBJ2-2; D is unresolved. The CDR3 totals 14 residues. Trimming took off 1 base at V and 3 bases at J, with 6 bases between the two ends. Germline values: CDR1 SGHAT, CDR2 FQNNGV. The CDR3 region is CASSLGLHTGELFF. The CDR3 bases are TGTGCCAGCAGCTTAGGACTGCACACCGGGGAGCTGTTTTTT.

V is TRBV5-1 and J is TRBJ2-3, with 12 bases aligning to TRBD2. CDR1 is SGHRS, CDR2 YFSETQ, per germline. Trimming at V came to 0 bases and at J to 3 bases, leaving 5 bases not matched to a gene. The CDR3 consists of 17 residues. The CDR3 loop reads CASSLAPSGRGTDTQYF. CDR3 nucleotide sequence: TGCGCCAGCAGCTTGGCCCCTAGCGGGAGGGGGACAGATACGCAGTATTTT. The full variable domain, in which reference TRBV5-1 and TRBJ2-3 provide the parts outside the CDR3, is KAGVTQTPRYLIKTRGQQVTLSCSPISGHRSVSWYQQTPGQGLQFLFEYFSETQRNKGNFPGRFSGRQFSNSRSEMNVSTLELGDSALYLCASSLAPSGRGTDTQYFGPGTRLTVL.

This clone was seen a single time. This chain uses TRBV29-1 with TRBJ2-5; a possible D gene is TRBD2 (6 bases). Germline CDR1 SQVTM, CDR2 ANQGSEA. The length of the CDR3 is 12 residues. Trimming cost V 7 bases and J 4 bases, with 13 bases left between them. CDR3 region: CSGGGGVETQYF. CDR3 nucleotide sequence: TGCAGCGGAGGTGGCGGGGTAGAGACCCAGTACTTC.

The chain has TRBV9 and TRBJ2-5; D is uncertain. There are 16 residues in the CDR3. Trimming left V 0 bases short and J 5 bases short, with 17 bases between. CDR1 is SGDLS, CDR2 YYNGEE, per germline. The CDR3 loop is CASSVGGLRARETQYF. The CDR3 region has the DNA TGTGCCAGCAGCGTAGGCGGCTTACGAGCTCGGGAGACCCAGTACTTC.

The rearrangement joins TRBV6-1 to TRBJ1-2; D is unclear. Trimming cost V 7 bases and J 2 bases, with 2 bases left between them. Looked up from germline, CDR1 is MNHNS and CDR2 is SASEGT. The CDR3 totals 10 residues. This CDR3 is CASNNYGYTF. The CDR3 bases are TGTGCCAGCAACAACTATGGCTACACCTTC.